This TCR beta chain was obtained from a study of tumor and adjacent non-tumor tissue in lung cancer. Across the study: Stage I to III disease affected 10 men and 5 women aged roughly 31 to 76.

The table lists this clonotype with many counts. The antigen is not known. Study-wide findings and caveats: Tumor tissue had significantly higher TCR diversity than normal lung.

V lost 2 bases, J lost 2 bases, and 1 base stayed unmatched. The germline CDR1 and CDR2 sequences are DFQATT and SNEGSKA (reference sequence). There are 14 residues in the CDR3. The template was RNA from unsorted bulk tissue. More than 3 cm separated this lung sample from the edge of the tumor. The library came from three nested PCR rounds adapted from ARM-PCR protocols. A single record per CDR3 protein comes from TCRdb applying MiXCR to the multiplex PCR reads. The sample carries about 48,000 distinct CDR3 sequences, 64% recorded once. Sequencing was carried out using distant non-tumor lung tissue. This receptor was obtained from a woman aged 70-85 years with non-small cell lung cancer. The chain is built from TRBV20-1 and TRBJ1-5, with 9 bases matching TRBD1. The CDR3: CSARRQGGNQPQHF. CDR3 in DNA: TGCAGTGCTAGAAGACAGGGGGGCAATCAGCCCCAGCATTTT.